Listed below are T cell receptor beta chains from one sample, sequenced in a study of Graves' ophthalmopathy and Graves' hyperthyroidism. TCRdb fed the multiplex PCR reads into MiXCR, producing one record per CDR3 protein. The data show some 400,000 distinct CDR3 sequences, with around 16% seen just once and roughly 1.5% held by the top ten. The sample consisted of peripheral blood. The origin of the receptors is a woman aged 18-29 years with Graves' ophthalmopathy. Both conserved end residues are part of each CDR3. The D gene is left open where the match is weak. The size of a clone is reported for some rows only, either as once, few or many, or as a class for expanded clones.

V gene	J gene	D gene	clone size	CDR3 protein	CDR3 DNA
TRBV7-2	TRBJ2-5	.	many	CASSSSGTGAETQYF	TGTGCCAGCAGCTCCTCCGGGACTGGGGCGGAGACCCAGTACTTC
TRBV29-1	TRBJ2-7	TRBD2	many	CSVGGAGGSYEQYF	TGCAGCGTTGGAGGGGCGGGAGGGTCCTACGAGCAGTACTTC
TRBV5-6	TRBJ1-5	.	many	CASSARGWGANSNQPQHF	TGTGCCAGCAGCGCCAGGGGATGGGGGGCAAATAGCAATCAGCCCCAGCATTTT
TRBV7-9	TRBJ2-5	TRBD1	many	CASSHRTGSHQETQYF	TGTGCCAGCAGCCACCGGACAGGGAGCCACCAAGAGACCCAGTACTTC
TRBV6-5	TRBJ2-5	TRBD1	.	CASSYPGQGKPQETQYF	TGTGCCAGCAGTTACCCCGGACAGGGCAAACCTCAAGAGACCCAGTACTTC
TRBV6-5	TRBJ2-6	.	many	CASMAPSRISGANVLTF	TGTGCCAGCATGGCCCCGTCACGAATTTCTGGGGCCAACGTCCTGACTTTC
TRBV11-1	TRBJ1-2	TRBD1	many	CASKPSSGGRTGGYTF	TGTGCCAGCAAACCAAGCTCAGGGGGTCGGACGGGCGGCTACACCTTC
TRBV7-2	TRBJ2-7	.	many	CASSLVAGQGDEQYF	TGTGCCAGCAGCTTAGTTGCGGGGCAGGGGGACGAGCAGTACTTC
TRBV12-3/TRBV12-4	TRBJ1-6	.	many	CASSLATDSPLHF	TGTGCCAGCAGTTTGGCCACAGATTCACCCCTCCACTTT
TRBV11-2	TRBJ2-5	TRBD1	many	CASSFRQGAAETQYF	TGTGCCAGCAGCTTCCGCCAGGGGGCGGCGGAGACCCAGTACTTC
TRBV10-1	TRBJ2-5	TRBD2	many	CASSPSGRQETQYF	TGCGCCAGCAGTCCAAGCGGGAGGCAAGAGACCCAGTACTTC
TRBV28	TRBJ1-2	.	many	CASSLPFNYGYTF	TGTGCCAGCAGCTTGCCTTTCAACTATGGCTACACCTTC
TRBV12-3/TRBV12-4	TRBJ2-3	.	many	CASSLYEGAGGDTQYF	TGTGCCAGCAGTTTATACGAGGGGGCGGGGGGAGATACGCAGTATTTT
TRBV4-3	TRBJ2-2	.	many	CASSQDGDDGELFF	TGCGCCAGCAGCCAAGACGGGGATGACGGGGAGCTGTTTTTT
TRBV6-2/TRBV6-3	TRBJ1-5	TRBD1	.	CASTEQGAGNQPQHF	TGTGCCAGCACCGAACAGGGGGCTGGCAATCAGCCCCAGCATTTT
TRBV28	TRBJ1-1	TRBD1	many	CASRRQGASEAFF	TGTGCCAGCAGAAGACAGGGGGCATCCGAAGCTTTCTTT
TRBV7-2	TRBJ2-7	TRBD1	many	CASSPRDRAPEQYF	TGTGCCAGCAGCCCCCGGGACAGGGCCCCCGAGCAGTACTTC
TRBV18	TRBJ1-1	.	many	CASSPPGTANTEAFF	TGTGCCAGCTCACCACCGGGGACGGCGAACACTGAAGCTTTCTTT
TRBV6-5	TRBJ2-7	.	many	CASSYSRDRTYEQYF	TGTGCCAGCAGTTATTCGCGCGACCGAACCTACGAGCAGTACTTC
TRBV12-3/TRBV12-4	TRBJ1-5	.	.	CASSLRGRPQHF	TGTGCCAGCAGTTTGCGGGGTCGGCCCCAGCATTTT
TRBV20-1	TRBJ2-2	TRBD1	.	CSAREPGTGVTGELFF	TGCAGTGCTAGAGAGCCCGGGACAGGGGTCACCGGGGAGCTGTTTTTT
TRBV29-1	TRBJ2-7	TRBD1	.	CSVEDPGQGGPDEQYF	TGCAGCGTTGAAGACCCCGGACAGGGAGGTCCTGACGAGCAGTACTTC
TRBV20-1	TRBJ2-7	.	many	CSAREFRLGTYEQYF	TGCAGTGCTAGAGAATTCCGACTGGGCACCTACGAGCAGTACTTC
TRBV7-8	TRBJ2-3	.	.	CASSPRQARGDTQYF	TGTGCCAGCAGCCCCAGACAGGCCCGGGGAGATACGCAGTATTTT
TRBV29-1	TRBJ2-2	.	many	CSVTGWAGELFF	TGCAGCGTTACAGGGTGGGCCGGGGAGCTGTTTTTT
TRBV29-1	TRBJ1-1	.	many	CSVAADSLNTEAFF	TGCAGCGTCGCGGCGGACAGCCTGAACACTGAAGCTTTCTTT
TRBV7-2	TRBJ1-1	.	many	CASSPGGGREAFF	TGTGCCAGCAGCCCCGGGGGGGGTAGGGAAGCTTTCTTT
TRBV12-3/TRBV12-4	TRBJ1-1	.	many	CASSLALGTGDTEAFF	TGTGCCAGCAGTTTAGCGCTTGGGACTGGGGACACTGAAGCTTTCTTT
TRBV6-5	TRBJ1-5	.	many	CASSYGGRRGGPQHF	TGTGCCAGCAGTTACGGGGGCAGGAGAGGTGGGCCCCAGCATTTT
TRBV28	TRBJ1-1	TRBD1	many	CASSSGTGRAFF	TGTGCCAGCAGTTCCGGGACAGGGAGGGCTTTCTTT
TRBV12-3/TRBV12-4	TRBJ2-7	.	many	CASSFGWEQYF	TGTGCCAGCAGTTTCGGGTGGGAGCAGTACTTC
TRBV29-1	TRBJ2-7	.	many	CSVEFGQGNEQYF	TGCAGCGTTGAGTTTGGCCAGGGGAACGAGCAGTACTTC
TRBV30	TRBJ2-7	TRBD2	many	CAWETVGTSGNF	TGTGCCTGGGAGACTGTCGGGACTAGCGGTAACTTC
TRBV27	TRBJ1-1	.	.	CASSLSAGRMAVEAFF	TGTGCCAGCAGTTTATCAGCCGGGAGGATGGCAGTAGAAGCTTTCTTT
TRBV7-3	TRBJ2-7	.	many	CASSSPPREGAYEQYF	TGTGCCAGCAGCTCCCCCCCCAGGGAGGGGGCCTACGAGCAGTACTTC
TRBV6-2/TRBV6-3	TRBJ2-5	.	many	CASSSNRVAVRETQYF	TGTGCCAGCAGTTCCAACAGGGTTGCGGTCCGAGAGACCCAGTACTTC
TRBV10-1	TRBJ1-1	.	many	CASSVGRQTEAFF	TGCGCCAGCAGTGTGGGGCGACAGACTGAAGCTTTCTTT
TRBV20-1	TRBJ1-3	TRBD1	many	CSARAVPRQGGTGNTIYF	TGCAGTGCTAGAGCCGTCCCTAGGCAGGGGGGAACTGGAAACACCATATATTTT
TRBV12-5	TRBJ1-1	.	many	CASGIWGGTEAFF	TGTGCTAGTGGTATCTGGGGCGGCACTGAAGCTTTCTTT
TRBV7-2	TRBJ1-1	.	many	CASSLAWGRTEAFF	TGTGCCAGCAGCTTAGCGTGGGGGCGGACTGAAGCTTTCTTT
TRBV9	TRBJ1-1	.	many	CASSVGGSLSTEAFF	TGTGCCAGCAGCGTAGGCGGGTCCCTCAGCACTGAAGCTTTCTTT
TRBV7-6	TRBJ1-1	.	many	CASSLDPSTEAFF	TGTGCCAGCAGCTTAGATCCGAGCACTGAAGCTTTCTTT
TRBV28	TRBJ1-1	.	many	CASSLYQVDTEAFF	TGTGCCAGCAGTTTATATCAGGTTGACACTGAAGCTTTCTTT
TRBV12-3/TRBV12-4	TRBJ2-7	.	many	CASSFNPGQYYEQYF	TGTGCCAGCAGTTTTAACCCCGGACAGTACTACGAGCAGTACTTC
TRBV19	TRBJ1-1	.	few	CASSSDVRSEAFF	TGTGCCAGTAGTTCTGATGTAAGGTCTGAAGCTTTCTTT